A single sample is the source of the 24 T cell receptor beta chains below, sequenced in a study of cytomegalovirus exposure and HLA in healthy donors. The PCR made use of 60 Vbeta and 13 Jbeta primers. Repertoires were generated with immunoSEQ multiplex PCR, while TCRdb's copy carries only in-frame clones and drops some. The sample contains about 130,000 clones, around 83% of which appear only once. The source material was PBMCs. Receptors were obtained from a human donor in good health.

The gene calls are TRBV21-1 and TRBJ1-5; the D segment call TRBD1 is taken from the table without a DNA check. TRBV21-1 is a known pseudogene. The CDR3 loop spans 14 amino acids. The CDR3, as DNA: TGTGCCAGCAGCCGTCCAGGGGGTAATCAGCCCCAGCATTTT. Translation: CASSRPGGNQPQHF.

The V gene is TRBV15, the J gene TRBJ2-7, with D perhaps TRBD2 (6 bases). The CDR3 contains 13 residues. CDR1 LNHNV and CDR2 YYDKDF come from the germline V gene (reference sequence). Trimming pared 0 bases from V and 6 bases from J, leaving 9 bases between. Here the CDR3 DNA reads TGTGCCACCAGCAGAGATCCCGGGGGCGAGCAGTACTTC. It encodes CATSRDPGGEQYF.

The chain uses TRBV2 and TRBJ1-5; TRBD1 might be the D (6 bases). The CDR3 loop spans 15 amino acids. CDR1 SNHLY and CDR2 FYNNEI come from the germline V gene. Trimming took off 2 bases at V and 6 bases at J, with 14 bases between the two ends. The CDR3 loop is CASSEPPGTRQPQHF. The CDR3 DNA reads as TGTGCCAGCAGTGAACCTCCCGGGACACGTCAGCCCCAGCATTTT.

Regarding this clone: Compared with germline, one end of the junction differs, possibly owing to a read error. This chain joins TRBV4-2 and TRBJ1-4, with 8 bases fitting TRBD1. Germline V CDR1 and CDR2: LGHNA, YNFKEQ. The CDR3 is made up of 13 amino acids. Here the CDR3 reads CASSLLPPGQVLF. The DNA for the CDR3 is TGTGCCAGCAGCCTACTCCCTCCGGGACAGGTCCTTTTT.

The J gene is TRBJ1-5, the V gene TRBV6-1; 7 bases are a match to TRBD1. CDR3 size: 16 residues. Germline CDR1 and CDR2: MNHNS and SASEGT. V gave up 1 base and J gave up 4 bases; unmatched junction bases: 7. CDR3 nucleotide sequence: TGTGCCAGCAGTGAAGTTCCACTGACAGGGAATCAGCCCCAGCATTTT. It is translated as CASSEVPLTGNQPQHF.

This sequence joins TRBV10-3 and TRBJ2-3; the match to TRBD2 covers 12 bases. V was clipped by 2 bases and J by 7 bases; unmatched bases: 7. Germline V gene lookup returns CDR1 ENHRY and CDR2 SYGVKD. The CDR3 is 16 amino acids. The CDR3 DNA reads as TGTGCCATCAGTGAGACACTAGCGGGGGGCTCAAATACGCAGTATTTT. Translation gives CAISETLAGGSNTQYF.

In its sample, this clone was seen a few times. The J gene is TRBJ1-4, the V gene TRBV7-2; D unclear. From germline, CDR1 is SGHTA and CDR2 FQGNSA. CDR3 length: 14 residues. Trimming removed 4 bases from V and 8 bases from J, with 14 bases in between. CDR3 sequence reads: CASSSPLTYEKLFF. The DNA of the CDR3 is TGTGCCAGCAGCTCCCCCCTGACATACGAAAAACTGTTTTTT.

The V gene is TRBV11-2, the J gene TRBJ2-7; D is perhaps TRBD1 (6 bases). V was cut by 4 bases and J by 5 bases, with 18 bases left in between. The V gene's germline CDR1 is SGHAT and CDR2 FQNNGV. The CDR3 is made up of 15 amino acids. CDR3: CASSSFPRQVDEQYF. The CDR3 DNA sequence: TGTGCCAGCAGCTCCTTCCCCAGACAGGTCGACGAGCAGTACTTC. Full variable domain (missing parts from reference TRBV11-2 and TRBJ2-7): EAGVAQSPRYKIIEKRQSVAFWCNPISGHATLYWYQQILGQGPKLLIQFQNNGVVDDSQLPKDRFSAERLKGVDSTLKIQPAKLEDSAVYLCASSSFPRQVDEQYFGPGTRLTVT.

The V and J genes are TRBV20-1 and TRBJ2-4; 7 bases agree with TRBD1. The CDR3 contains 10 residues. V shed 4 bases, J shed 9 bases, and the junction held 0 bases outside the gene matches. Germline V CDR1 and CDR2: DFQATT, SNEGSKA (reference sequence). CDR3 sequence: CSATGGIQYF. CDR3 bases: TGCAGTGCTACAGGGGGCATTCAGTACTTC.

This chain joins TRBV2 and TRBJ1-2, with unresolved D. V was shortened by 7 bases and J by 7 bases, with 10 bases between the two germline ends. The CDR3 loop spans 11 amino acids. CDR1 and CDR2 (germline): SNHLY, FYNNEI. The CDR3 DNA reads TGTGCCAGCACTGACCAACTTGGCTACACCTTC. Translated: CASTDQLGYTF. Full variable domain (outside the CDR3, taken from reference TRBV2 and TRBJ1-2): EPEVTQTPSHQVTQMGQEVILRCVPISNHLYFYWYRQILGQKVEFLVSFYNNEISEKSEIFDDQFSVERPDGSNFTLKIRSTKLEDSAMYFCASTDQLGYTFGSGTRLTVV.

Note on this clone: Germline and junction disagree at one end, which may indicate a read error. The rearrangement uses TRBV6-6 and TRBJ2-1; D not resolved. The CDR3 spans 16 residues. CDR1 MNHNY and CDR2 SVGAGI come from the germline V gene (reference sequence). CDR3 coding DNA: TGTGCCAGCAGTAACTCAAGACTTGGAACCTACAATGAGCAGTTCTTC. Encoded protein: CASSNSRLGTYNEQFF.

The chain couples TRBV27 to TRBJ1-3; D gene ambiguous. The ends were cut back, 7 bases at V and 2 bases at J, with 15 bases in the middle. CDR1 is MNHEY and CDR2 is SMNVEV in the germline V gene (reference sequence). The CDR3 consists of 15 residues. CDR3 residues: CASMEVIAPGNTIYF. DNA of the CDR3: TGTGCCAGCATGGAGGTGATTGCGCCTGGAAACACCATATATTTT.

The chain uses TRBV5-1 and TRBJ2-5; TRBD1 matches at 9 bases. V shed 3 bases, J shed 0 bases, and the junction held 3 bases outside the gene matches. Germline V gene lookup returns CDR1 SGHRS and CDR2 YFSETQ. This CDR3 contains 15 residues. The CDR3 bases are TGCGCCAGCAGCTGGGGGGACAGGGACCAAGAGACCCAGTACTTC. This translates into CASSWGDRDQETQYF. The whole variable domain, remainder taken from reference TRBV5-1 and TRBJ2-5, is KAGVTQTPRYLIKTRGQQVTLSCSPISGHRSVSWYQQTPGQGLQFLFEYFSETQRNKGNFPGRFSGRQFSNSRSEMNVSTLELGDSALYLCASSWGDRDQETQYFGPGTRLLVL.

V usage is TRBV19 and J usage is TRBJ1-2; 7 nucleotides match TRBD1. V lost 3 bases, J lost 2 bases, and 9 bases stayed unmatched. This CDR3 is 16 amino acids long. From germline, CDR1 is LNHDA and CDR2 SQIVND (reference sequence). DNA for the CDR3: TGTGCCAGTAGTATTCGGGGACAGATACAAAACTATGGCTACACCTTC. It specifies CASSIRGQIQNYGYTF. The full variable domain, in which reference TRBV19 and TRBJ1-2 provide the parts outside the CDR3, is DGGITQSPKYLFRKEGQNVTLSCEQNLNHDAMYWYRQDPGQGLRLIYYSQIVNDFQKGDIAEGYSVSREKKESFPLTVTSAQKNPTAFYLCASSIRGQIQNYGYTFGSGTRLTVV.

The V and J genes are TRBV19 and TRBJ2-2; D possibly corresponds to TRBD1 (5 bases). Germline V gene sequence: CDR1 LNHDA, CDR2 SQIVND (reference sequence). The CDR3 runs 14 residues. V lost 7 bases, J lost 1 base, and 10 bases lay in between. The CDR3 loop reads CASKSGQNTGELFF. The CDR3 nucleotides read TGTGCCAGTAAAAGTGGACAGAACACCGGGGAGCTGTTTTTT.

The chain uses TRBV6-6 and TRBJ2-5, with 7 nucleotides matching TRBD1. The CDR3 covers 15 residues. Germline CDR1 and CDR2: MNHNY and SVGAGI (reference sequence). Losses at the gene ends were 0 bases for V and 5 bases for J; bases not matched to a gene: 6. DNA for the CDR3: TGTGCCAGCAGTTACTCGACAGGGCCGCCGGAGACCCAGTACTTC. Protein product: CASSYSTGPPETQYF.

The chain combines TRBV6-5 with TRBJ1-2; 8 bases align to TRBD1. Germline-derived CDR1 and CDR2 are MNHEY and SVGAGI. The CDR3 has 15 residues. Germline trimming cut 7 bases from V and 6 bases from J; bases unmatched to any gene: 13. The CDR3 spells CASKGWRATGDGYTF. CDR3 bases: TGTGCCAGCAAGGGCTGGCGGGCGACAGGGGATGGCTACACCTTC.

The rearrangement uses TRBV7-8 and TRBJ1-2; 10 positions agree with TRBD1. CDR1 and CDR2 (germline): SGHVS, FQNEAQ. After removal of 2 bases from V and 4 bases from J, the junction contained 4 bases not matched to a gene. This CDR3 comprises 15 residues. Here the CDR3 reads CASSLRQGAFYGYTF. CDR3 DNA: TGTGCCAGCAGCTTAAGACAGGGGGCTTTCTATGGCTACACCTTC.

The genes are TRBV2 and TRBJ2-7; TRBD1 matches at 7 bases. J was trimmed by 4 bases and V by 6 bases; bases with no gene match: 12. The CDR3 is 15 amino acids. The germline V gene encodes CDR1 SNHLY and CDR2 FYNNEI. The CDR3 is CASSSDRVGQYEQYF. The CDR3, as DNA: TGTGCCAGCAGCTCAGACAGGGTTGGACAGTACGAGCAGTACTTC.

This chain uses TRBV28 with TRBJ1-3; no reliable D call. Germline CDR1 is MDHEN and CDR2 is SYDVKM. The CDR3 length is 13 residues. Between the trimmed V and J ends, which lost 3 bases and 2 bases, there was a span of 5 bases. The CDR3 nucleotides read TGTGCCAGCAGTTTGTCAACTGGAAACACCATATATTTT. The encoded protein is CASSLSTGNTIYF.

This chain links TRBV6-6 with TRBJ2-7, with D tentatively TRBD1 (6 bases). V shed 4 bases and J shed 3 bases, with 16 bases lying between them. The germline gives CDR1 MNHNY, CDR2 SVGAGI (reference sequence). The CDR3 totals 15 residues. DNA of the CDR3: TGTGCCAGCAGTTCGCCACAGGGTGGGTTCTACGAGCAGTACTTC. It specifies CASSSPQGGFYEQYF.

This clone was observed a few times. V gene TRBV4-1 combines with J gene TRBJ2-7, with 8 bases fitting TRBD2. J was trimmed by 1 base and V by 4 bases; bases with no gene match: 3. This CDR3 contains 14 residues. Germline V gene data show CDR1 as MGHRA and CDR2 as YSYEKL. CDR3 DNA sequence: TGCGCCAGCAGCCCGGGACTAGGGTCCTACGAGCAGTACTTC. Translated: CASSPGLGSYEQYF.

The chain's CDR3 is CASSPEGGYNEQFF. CDR3 nucleotide sequence: TGCGCCAGCAGCCCCGAAGGCGGTTACAATGAGCAGTTCTTC. The V gene is TRBV5-1, the J gene TRBJ2-1; D is unclear. Trimming took off 4 bases at V and 4 bases at J, with 12 bases between the two ends. The CDR3 consists of 14 residues. Per germline, CDR1 SGHRS and CDR2 YFSETQ.

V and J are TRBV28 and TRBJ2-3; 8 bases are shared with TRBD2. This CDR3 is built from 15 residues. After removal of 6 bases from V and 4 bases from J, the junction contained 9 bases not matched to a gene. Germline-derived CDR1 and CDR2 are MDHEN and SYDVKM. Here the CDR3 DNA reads TGTGCCAGCAGGGCTATGCGGGGGGTGGCAGATACGCAGTATTTT. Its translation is CASRAMRGVADTQYF.